This T cell receptor beta chain was found in a study of blood T cell repertoires in COVID-19. About the research overall: Donors in the United States, Italy and Spain gave samples during acute or convalescent COVID-19. PBMCs, B-cell-depleted T cells, or T cells provided the cDNA or gDNA that made up the material.

Method: immunoSEQ multiplex PCR; TCRdb's copy keeps in-frame clones and lacks some. The sample records some 280,000 clones, 70% to 90% being singletons. This clone appeared many times. Germline values: CDR1 SGHRS, CDR2 YFSETQ. This CDR3 region has 16 residues. Trimming removed 3 bases from V and 6 bases from J; junction bases left unmatched: 5. The sample was peripheral blood. The source is a woman aged 50 to 60 with active or convalescent COVID-19. The gene calls are TRBV5-1 and TRBJ2-2; 13 bases are shared with TRBD2. The CDR3 spells CASSSGLAGDPGELFF. CDR3 sequence (DNA): TGCGCCAGCAGCTCCGGACTAGCGGGAGACCCCGGGGAGCTGTTTTTT.